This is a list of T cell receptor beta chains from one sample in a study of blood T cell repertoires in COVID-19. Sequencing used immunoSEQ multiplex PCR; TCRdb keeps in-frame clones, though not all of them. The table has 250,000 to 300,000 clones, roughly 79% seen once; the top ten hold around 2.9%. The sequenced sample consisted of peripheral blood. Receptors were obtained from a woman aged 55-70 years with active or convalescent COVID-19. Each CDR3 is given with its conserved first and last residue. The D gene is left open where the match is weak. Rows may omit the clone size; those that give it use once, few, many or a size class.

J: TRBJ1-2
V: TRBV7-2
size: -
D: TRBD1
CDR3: CASSFGQGGHYGYTF
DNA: TGTGCCAGCAGCTTCGGACAGGGAGGGCACTATGGCTACACCTTC

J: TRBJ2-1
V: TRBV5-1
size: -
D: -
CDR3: CASSLRESTYNEQFF
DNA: TGCGCCAGCAGCTTGCGGGAATCGACCTACAATGAGCAGTTCTTC

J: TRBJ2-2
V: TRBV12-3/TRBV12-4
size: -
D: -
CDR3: CASSPQGGGELFF
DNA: TGTGCCAGCAGTCCGCAGGGGGGCGGGGAGCTGTTTTTT

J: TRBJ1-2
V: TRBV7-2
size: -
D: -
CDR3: CASSSAGRGIPDGYTF
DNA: TGTGCCAGCAGCTCGGCTGGGAGAGGGATACCGGATGGCTACACCTTC

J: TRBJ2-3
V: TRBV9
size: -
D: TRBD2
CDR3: CASSGGLAGAGTYTQYF
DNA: TGTGCCAGCAGCGGGGGACTAGCGGGGGCCGGGACGTATACGCAGTATTTT

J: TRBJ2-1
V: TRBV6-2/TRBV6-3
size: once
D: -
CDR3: CASIPYPGSNEQFF
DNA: TGTGCCAGCATCCCCTACCCGGGGAGCAATGAGCAGTTCTTC

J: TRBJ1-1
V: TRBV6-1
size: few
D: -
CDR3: CASSEAPSFTEAFF
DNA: TGTGCCAGCAGTGAAGCCCCGTCCTTCACTGAAGCTTTCTTT

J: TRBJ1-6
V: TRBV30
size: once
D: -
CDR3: CAWSAETESFYNSPLHF
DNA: TGTGCCTGGAGTGCCGAAACAGAGTCTTTCTATAATTCACCCCTCCACTTT

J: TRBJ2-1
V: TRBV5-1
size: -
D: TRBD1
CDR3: CASSRDRGPQFF
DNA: TGCGCCAGCAGCAGGGACAGGGGGCCGCAGTTCTTC

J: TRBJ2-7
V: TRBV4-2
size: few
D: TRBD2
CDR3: CASSPTTSGGNSYEQYF
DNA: TGTGCCAGCAGCCCAACGACTAGCGGGGGTAACTCCTACGAGCAGTACTTC

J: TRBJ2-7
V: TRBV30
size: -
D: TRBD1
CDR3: CAWNRGAAYEQYF
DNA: TGTGCCTGGAACAGGGGCGCCGCCTACGAGCAGTACTTC

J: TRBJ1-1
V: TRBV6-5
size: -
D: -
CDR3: CASTRRGLTEAFF
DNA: TGTGCCAGCACCCGAAGGGGGTTGACTGAAGCTTTCTTT

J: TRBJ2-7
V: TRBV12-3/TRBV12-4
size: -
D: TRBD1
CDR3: CASTQGAAYEQYF
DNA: TGTGCCAGCACACAGGGGGCGGCCTACGAGCAGTACTTC

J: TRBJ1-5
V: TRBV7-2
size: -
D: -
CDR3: CASSLEPNQPQHF
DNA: TGTGCCAGCAGCTTAGAGCCTAATCAGCCCCAGCATTTT

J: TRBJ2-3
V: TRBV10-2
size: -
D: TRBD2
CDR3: CASSDPIAGSADTQYF
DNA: TGCGCCAGCAGTGACCCCATAGCGGGGTCGGCAGATACGCAGTATTTT

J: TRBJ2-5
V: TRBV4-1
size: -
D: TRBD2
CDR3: CASSQSGGPQETQYF
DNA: TGCGCCAGCAGCCAAAGCGGGGGGCCCCAAGAGACCCAGTACTTC

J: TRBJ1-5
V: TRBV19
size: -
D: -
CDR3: CASSIRGRDQPQHF
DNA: TGTGCCAGTAGTATAAGGGGGAGGGATCAGCCCCAGCATTTT

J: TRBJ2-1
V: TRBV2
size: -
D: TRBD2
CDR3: CASSFAGGHNEQFF
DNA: TGTGCCAGCAGTTTTGCGGGGGGGCACAATGAGCAGTTCTTC

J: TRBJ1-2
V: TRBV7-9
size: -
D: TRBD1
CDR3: CASSRGGDSRRGYTF
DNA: TGTGCCAGCAGCCGAGGAGGGGACAGTCGACGTGGCTACACCTTC

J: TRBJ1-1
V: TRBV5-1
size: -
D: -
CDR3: CASSFLAGYNTEAFF
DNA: TGCGCCAGCAGCTTTCTCGCAGGGTACAACACTGAAGCTTTCTTT

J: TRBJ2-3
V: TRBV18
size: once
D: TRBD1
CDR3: CASSRAEGALYTDTQYF
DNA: TGTGCCAGCTCACGGGCAGAGGGGGCCCTGTACACAGATACGCAGTATTTT

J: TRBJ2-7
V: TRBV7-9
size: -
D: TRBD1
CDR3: CASSGQGPYVYEQYF
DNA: TGTGCCAGCAGCGGACAGGGACCTTACGTCTACGAGCAGTACTTC

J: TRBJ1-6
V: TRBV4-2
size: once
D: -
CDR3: CASSRYNRDDNSPLHF
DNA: TGTGCCAGCAGCCGATACAACAGGGACGACAATTCACCCCTCCACTTT

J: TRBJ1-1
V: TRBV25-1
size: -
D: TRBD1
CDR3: CASRGTGMNTEAFF
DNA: TGTGCCAGCAGAGGGACAGGTATGAACACTGAAGCTTTCTTT

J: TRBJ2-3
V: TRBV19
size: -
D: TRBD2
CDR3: CASSMGAGPTDTQYF
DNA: TGTGCCAGTAGTATGGGAGCGGGGCCCACAGATACGCAGTATTTT

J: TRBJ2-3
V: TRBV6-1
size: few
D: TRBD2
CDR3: CASSEFRRLAGYSDTQYF
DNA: TGTGCCAGCAGTGAATTCCGACGACTAGCGGGGTATTCAGATACGCAGTATTTT

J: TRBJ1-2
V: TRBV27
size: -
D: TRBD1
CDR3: CASRPQRDRVENTF
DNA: TGTGCCAGCAGGCCACAAAGAGACAGGGTAGAGAACACCTTC

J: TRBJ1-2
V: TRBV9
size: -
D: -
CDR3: CASSVGDNHYGYTF
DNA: TGTGCCAGCAGCGTAGGAGACAACCACTATGGCTACACCTTC

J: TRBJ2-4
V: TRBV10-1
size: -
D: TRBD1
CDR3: CASSESRGGSNIQYF
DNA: TGCGCCAGCAGTGAGTCGAGAGGGGGCTCGAACATTCAGTACTTC

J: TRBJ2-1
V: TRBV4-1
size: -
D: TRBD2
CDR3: CASSQVPGLALNEQFF
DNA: TGCGCCAGCAGCCAAGTACCGGGACTAGCGTTAAATGAGCAGTTCTTC

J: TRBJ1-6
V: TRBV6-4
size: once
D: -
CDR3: CASSPDLSYNSPLHF
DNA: TGTGCCAGTAGCCCCGACTTAAGCTATAATTCACCCCTCCACTTT

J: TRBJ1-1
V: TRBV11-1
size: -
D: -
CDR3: CASSLKLWGADTEAFF
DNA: TGTGCCAGCAGCTTGAAGTTGTGGGGCGCCGACACTGAAGCTTTCTTT

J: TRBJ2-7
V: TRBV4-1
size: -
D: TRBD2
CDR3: CASSQYSGGDGGEQYF
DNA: TGCGCCAGCAGCCAGTACAGCGGGGGCGACGGTGGGGAGCAGTACTTC

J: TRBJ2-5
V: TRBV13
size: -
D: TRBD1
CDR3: CASSPWTGWDQETQYF
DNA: TGTGCCAGCAGCCCCTGGACAGGGTGGGATCAAGAGACCCAGTACTTC

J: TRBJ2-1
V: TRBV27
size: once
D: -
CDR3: CASSLRGTISYNEQFF
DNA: TGTGCCAGCAGTTTAAGGGGGACGATATCCTACAATGAGCAGTTCTTC

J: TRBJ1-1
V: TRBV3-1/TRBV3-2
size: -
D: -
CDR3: CASSQTGNTEAFF
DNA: TGTGCCAGCAGCCAAACGGGGAACACTGAAGCTTTCTTT

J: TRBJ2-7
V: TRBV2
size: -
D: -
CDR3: CASRPGLYEQYF
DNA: TGTGCCAGCAGACCAGGGTTATACGAGCAGTACTTC

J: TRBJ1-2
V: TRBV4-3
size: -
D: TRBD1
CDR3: CASSQRTGYGYTF
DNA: TGCGCCAGCAGCCAAAGGACAGGGTATGGCTACACCTTC

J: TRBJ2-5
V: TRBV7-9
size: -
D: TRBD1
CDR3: CASSSSDRETQETQYF
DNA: TGTGCCAGCAGCTCCTCGGACAGGGAAACTCAGGAGACCCAGTACTTC

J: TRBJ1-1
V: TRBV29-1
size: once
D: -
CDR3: CSVLTGTLEAFF
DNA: TGCAGCGTCCTAACAGGGACATTGGAAGCTTTCTTT

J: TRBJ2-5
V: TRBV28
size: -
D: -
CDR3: CASGGRGKTQYF
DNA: TGTGCCAGCGGGGGGAGGGGGAAGACCCAGTACTTC

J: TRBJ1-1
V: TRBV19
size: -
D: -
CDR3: CASSIWAVLNTEAFF
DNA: TGTGCCAGTAGTATATGGGCAGTCCTCAACACTGAAGCTTTCTTT

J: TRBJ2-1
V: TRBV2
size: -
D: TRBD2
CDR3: CASKEVLAGGRASYNEQFF
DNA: TGTGCCAGCAAAGAAGTACTAGCGGGGGGGCGGGCGTCCTACAATGAGCAGTTCTTC

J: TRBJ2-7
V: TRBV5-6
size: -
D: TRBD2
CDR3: CASSPGLVSGSEQYF
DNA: TGTGCCAGCAGCCCAGGACTAGTTAGCGGTTCCGAGCAGTACTTC

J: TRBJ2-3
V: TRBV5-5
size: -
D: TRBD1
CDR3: CASSLLDRGPDTQYF
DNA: TGTGCCAGCAGCCTTTTGGACAGGGGCCCAGATACGCAGTATTTT

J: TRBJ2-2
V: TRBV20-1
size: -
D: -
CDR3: CSASRGTGELFF
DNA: TGCAGTGCTAGTCGGGGCACCGGGGAGCTGTTTTTT

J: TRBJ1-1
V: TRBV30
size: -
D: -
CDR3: CAWSVSIRWNTEAFF
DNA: TGTGCCTGGAGTGTAAGTATTCGGTGGAACACTGAAGCTTTCTTT

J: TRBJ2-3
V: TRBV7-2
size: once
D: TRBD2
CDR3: CASSLDPAGADTQYF
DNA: TGTGCCAGCAGCTTAGATCCAGCGGGGGCGGATACGCAGTATTTT

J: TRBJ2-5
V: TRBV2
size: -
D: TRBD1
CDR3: CASSDDRGLETQYF
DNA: TGTGCCAGCAGTGACGACAGGGGGCTAGAGACCCAGTACTTC

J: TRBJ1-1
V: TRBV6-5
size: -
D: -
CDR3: CASSYSSQGGTEAFF
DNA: TGTGCCAGCAGTTACTCGTCGCAGGGAGGCACTGAAGCTTTCTTT

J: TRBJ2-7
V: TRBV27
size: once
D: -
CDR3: CASSQGPPYEQYF
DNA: TGTGCCAGCAGTCAGGGGCCTCCCTACGAGCAGTACTTC

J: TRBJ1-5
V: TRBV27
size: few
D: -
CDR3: CASSDTIYSNQPQHF
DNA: TGTGCCAGCTCGGACACGATATATAGCAATCAGCCCCAGCATTTT

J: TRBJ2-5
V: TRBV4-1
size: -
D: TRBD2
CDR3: CASSQERLAGGPSEETQYF
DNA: TGCGCCAGCAGCCAAGAACGCCTAGCGGGGGGGCCGTCAGAAGAGACCCAGTACTTC

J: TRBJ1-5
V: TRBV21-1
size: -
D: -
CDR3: CASRTGDFNQPQHF
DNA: TGTGCCAGCAGGACAGGGGACTTCAATCAGCCCCAGCATTTT

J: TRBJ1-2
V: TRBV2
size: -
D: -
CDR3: CASRGLDGYTF
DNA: TGTGCCAGCAGGGGGCTGGATGGCTACACCTTC